Listed here are 32 T cell receptor beta chains from one sample, sequenced in a study of human T cells and chemical hapten exposure. TCRdb redid the calling of the RACE reads with MiXCR, one entry per CDR3 protein. Among more than 75,000 distinct CDR3 sequences, 7.5% to 10% were seen once, and the ten largest hold more than 2%. The time point was: patch test 2, 6 weeks after DPC sensitization. Treatment denoted: therapeutic diphenylcyclopropenone sensitization with weekly scalp DPC. The input for sequencing was whole blood, taken in connection with sensitization to the hapten diphenylcyclopropenone (DPC). All receptors come from a woman aged 40 to 50 with alopecia areata. Some clones in this sample may be carry-over from other donors' samples.

This clonotype was seen repeatedly, ten times or more. The chain couples TRBV4-1 to TRBJ2-3; 10 bases agree with TRBD2. Germline V lookup: CDR1 MGHRA, CDR2 YSYEKL. The CDR3 covers 16 residues. With V trimmed by 0 bases and J by 6 bases, 6 bases remained unmatched. Here the CDR3 DNA reads TGCGCCAGCAGCCAAGAGGCCAGCGGGAGGGCCGATACGCAGTATTTT. Protein product: CASSQEASGRADTQYF.

This clonotype was seen repeatedly, ten times or more. The chain combines TRBV28 with TRBJ1-5; D is perhaps TRBD1 (5 bases). The CDR3 contains 16 residues. The germline CDR1 and CDR2 sequences are MDHEN and SYDVKM. V lost 4 bases, J lost 0 bases, and 13 bases lay in between. Here the CDR3 reads CASSYPQGHSNQPQHF. CDR3 DNA sequence: TGTGCCAGCAGTTATCCCCAGGGCCATAGCAATCAGCCCCAGCATTTT.

This clonotype has a count of ten or more. The gene calls are TRBV4-2 and TRBJ2-7, with D perhaps being TRBD1 or TRBD2 (5 bases each). There are 13 residues in the CDR3. Looked up from germline, CDR1 is LGHNA and CDR2 is YNFKEQ. Trimming stripped 3 bases from V and 2 bases from J, with 8 bases between. Here the CDR3 reads CASSHGGTYEQYF. The CDR3 DNA is TGTGCCAGCAGCCATGGGGGTACCTACGAGCAGTACTTC.

Many counts were recorded for this clonotype. This rearrangement joins TRBV3-1 to TRBJ2-1; D is possibly TRBD2 (6 bases). Germline V gene lookup returns CDR1 LGHDT and CDR2 YNNKEL (reference sequence). This CDR3 comprises 17 residues. Trimming stripped 0 bases from V and 8 bases from J, with 20 bases between. CDR3 DNA sequence: TGTGCCAGCAGCCAAGATATGTTGGGACTCGACCAAGATGAGCAGTTCTTC. The encoded protein is CASSQDMLGLDQDEQFF.

Ten or more counts support this clonotype. The chain recombines TRBV19 with TRBJ2-5; TRBD2 might be the D (6 bases). CDR3 size: 14 residues. Germline V gene data show CDR1 as LNHDA and CDR2 as SQIVND (reference sequence). V dropped 6 bases and J dropped 7 bases, with 18 bases sitting between them. CDR3 sequence: CASSKGRTGVTQYF. The CDR3 DNA reads as TGTGCCAGTAGCAAAGGCCGGACGGGAGTGACCCAGTACTTC.

Ten or more counts support this clonotype. The chain combines TRBV12-3 or TRBV12-4 with TRBJ2-1, with TRBD2 matching over 8 bases. Unmatched junction bases numbered 14, after V lost 3 bases and J lost 4 bases. This CDR3 has 18 amino acids. CDR3 DNA: TGTGCCAGCAGTTTCTTCCTTGCGGGGGGAGCCCTTTACAATGAGCAGTTCTTC. It is translated as CASSFFLAGGALYNEQFF.

The chain links TRBV7-9 to TRBJ1-1; maybe TRBD1 (5 bases). Trimming left V 6 bases short and J 3 bases short, with 11 bases between. The CDR3 loop spans 13 amino acids. Per germline, CDR1 SEHNR and CDR2 FQNEAQ (reference sequence). In nucleotides, the CDR3 is TGTGCCAGCAGTTTACAGGAGTACACTGAAGCTTTCTTT. This codes for CASSLQEYTEAFF. Variable domain in full (rest from reference TRBV7-9 and TRBJ1-1): DTGVSQNPRHKITKRGQNVTFRCDPISEHNRLYWYRQTLGQGPEFLTYFQNEAQLEKSRLLSDRFSAERPKGSFSTLEIQRTEQGDSAMYLCASSLQEYTEAFFGQGTRLTVV.

This clonotype ranks as medium-sized. CDR3 nucleotides: TGCAGCGTCCTACAGGGGACTGAAGCTTTCTTT. Amino acids: CSVLQGTEAFF. The J gene is TRBJ1-1, the V gene TRBV29-1, with TRBD1 matching 7 bases. Germline lookup yields CDR1 SQVTM and CDR2 ANQGSEA. Germline trimming cut 6 bases from V and 5 bases from J; bases unmatched to any gene: 3. The CDR3 has 11 amino acids.

This sequence joins TRBV15 and TRBJ2-3, with TRBD1 matching 8 bases. The V and J ends lost 4 bases and 6 bases, in that order; junction bases with no gene match: 9. Germline CDR1 reads LNHNV; CDR2 reads YYDKDF (reference sequence). The length of the CDR3 is 15 residues. CDR3 sequence: CATSKFAGGIDTQYF. In DNA form, the CDR3 reads TGTGCCACCAGCAAATTTGCAGGGGGCATCGATACGCAGTATTTT.

This clonotype was seen a few times. The rearrangement joins TRBV24-1 to TRBJ2-4, with no clear D. Germline V gene sequence: CDR1 KGHDR, CDR2 SFDVKD. The CDR3 has 16 residues. Trimming took off 3 bases at V and 3 bases at J, with 14 bases between the two ends. The CDR3 DNA sequence: TGTGCCACCAGTGATCCCCCCCTCGGAATCAAAAACATTCAGTACTTC. It translates to CATSDPPLGIKNIQYF.

This clonotype has ten or more counts. V usage is TRBV18 and J usage is TRBJ1-1; D gene ambiguous. Germline-derived CDR1 and CDR2 are KGHSH and LQKENI. V lost 5 bases and J 4 bases, leaving 8 bases between the germline ends. The length of the CDR3 is 12 residues. The CDR3 loop is CASSFPGTEAFF. CDR3 coding DNA: TGTGCCAGCTCATTCCCGGGCACTGAAGCTTTCTTT.

This chain uses TRBV2 with TRBJ1-2, with D tentatively TRBD1 (6 bases). Germline values: CDR1 SNHLY, CDR2 FYNNEI. The V end lost 10 bases, the J end lost 4 bases, and 16 bases lay between the germline ends. The CDR3 consists of 13 residues. CDR3 coding DNA: TGTGCCAAACAAGAGCAGGGGACCTATGGCTACACCTTC. It is translated as CAKQEQGTYGYTF. The whole variable domain, remainder taken from reference TRBV2 and TRBJ1-2, is EPEVTQTPSHQVTQMGQEVILRCVPISNHLYFYWYRQILGQKVEFLVSFYNNEISEKSEIFDDQFSVERPDGSNFTLKIRSTKLEDSAMYFCAKQEQGTYGYTFGSGTRLTVV.

This chain joins TRBV12-3 or TRBV12-4 and TRBJ2-3; D gene unclear. The length of the CDR3 is 14 residues. Deletions cut 3 bases from V and 1 base from J, with 8 bases between. CDR3 loop: CASSLVIGTDTQYF. CDR3 coding DNA: TGTGCCAGCAGTTTGGTCATCGGCACAGATACGCAGTATTTT.

This clonotype was found many times. The chain recombines TRBV15 with TRBJ2-7; TRBD1 matches at 7 bases. The CDR3 spans 15 residues. V dropped 5 bases and J dropped 8; count of bases not matched to a gene: 15. From germline, CDR1 is LNHNV and CDR2 YYDKDF (reference sequence). Written as DNA, the CDR3 is TGTGCCACCAGCGCCCCAGACAGGGCCCCCGATCAGCAGTACTTC. Residues: CATSAPDRAPDQQYF. The full variable domain, in which reference TRBV15 and TRBJ2-7 provide the parts outside the CDR3, is DAMVIQNPRYQVTQFGKPVTLSCSQTLNHNVMYWYQQKSSQAPKLLFHYYDKDFNNEADTPDNFQSRRPNTSFCFLDIRSPGLGDTAMYLCATSAPDRAPDQQYFGPGTRLTVT.

The genes are TRBV7-2 and TRBJ2-5; TRBD1 might be the D (6 bases). The CDR3 is 12 amino acids. Between the trimmed V and J ends, which lost 10 bases and 5 bases, there was a span of 14 bases. CDR1 is SGHTA, CDR2 FQGNSA, per germline. The CDR3 DNA is TGTGCCACTCGCACAGGGTTCGAGACCCAGTACTTC. Translating it yields CATRTGFETQYF.

Many counts were recorded for this clonotype. For the CDR3, the DNA is TGTGCCAGCAGTGTAAACAGGGGAGGCGAAAAACTGTTTTTT. It codes for CASSVNRGGEKLFF. The V and J genes are TRBV6-1 and TRBJ1-4, with 7 nucleotides matching TRBD1. This CDR3 has 14 amino acids. CDR1 MNHNS and CDR2 SASEGT come from the germline V gene. V lost 4 bases to trimming and J lost 8 bases; unmatched junction nucleotides: 7.

V usage is TRBV28 and J usage is TRBJ2-7; 7 positions agree with TRBD2. The CDR3 contains 14 residues. The V gene's germline CDR1 is MDHEN and CDR2 SYDVKM. Trimming at V came to 8 bases and at J to 3 bases, leaving 10 bases not matched to a gene. In DNA, the CDR3 is TGTGCCAGCGGCCCCGGTGGGGGGGTCTACGAGCAGTACTTC. It yields the protein CASGPGGGVYEQYF.

This clonotype turned up a few times. The V gene is TRBV7-2, the J gene TRBJ2-5; D might be TRBD1 (5 bases). CDR3 size: 13 residues. Germline V CDR1 and CDR2: SGHTA, FQGNSA. The ends were cut back, 8 bases at V and 5 bases at J, with 15 bases in the middle. Written as DNA, the CDR3 is TGTGCCAGCTCGCCGCAGGGTGGTGAGACCCAGTACTTC. This encodes CASSPQGGETQYF.

This clonotype came up a few times. The V and J genes are TRBV28 and TRBJ2-7, with D perhaps matching TRBD1 or TRBD2 (5 bases each). V gave up 7 bases and J gave up 0 bases, with 16 bases separating them. CDR3 size: 15 residues. Germline CDR1 is MDHEN and CDR2 is SYDVKM. DNA for the CDR3: TGTGCCAGCAACTGGGGCGGGCCTAACTCCTACGAGCAGTACTTC. Its protein product is CASNWGGPNSYEQYF. Filled out from reference TRBV28 and TRBJ2-7, the complete variable domain reads DVKVTQSSRYLVKRTGEKVFLECVQDMDHENMFWYRQDPGLGLRLIYFSYDVKMKEKGDIPEGYSVSREKKERFSLILESASTNQTSMYLCASNWGGPNSYEQYFGPGTRLTVT.

Turning to this clonotype: The germline gene is not matched at one end of the junction; a read error may be the cause. The genes are TRBV7-9 and TRBJ2-1; maybe TRBD1 (5 bases). Germline-derived CDR1 and CDR2 are SEHNR and FQNEAQ (reference sequence). CDR3 length: 15 amino acids. For the CDR3, the DNA is TGTGTCAGCCGCCCTGGGGCCATTCCCCACAATGAGCAGTTCTTC. Protein product: CVSRPGAIPHNEQFF.

This clonotype was observed a few times. Germline and junction disagree at one end, which may indicate a read error. This rearrangement joins TRBV7-7 to TRBJ2-5; unclear D gene. Germline CDR1 and CDR2: SSHAT and FNYEAQ (reference sequence). The CDR3 is 15 amino acids. The CDR3 here is CASSLGHAVGETQYF. CDR3 sequence (DNA): TGTGCTAGCAGCTTAGGGCACGCTGTAGGCGAGACCCAGTACTTC.

The chain uses TRBV29-1 and TRBJ1-1; D is perhaps TRBD1 (6 bases). V gave up 7 bases and J gave up 5 bases, with 14 bases separating them. Germline assignment: CDR1 SQVTM and CDR2 ANQGSEA. CDR3 size: 12 residues. CDR3 sequence: CSARDRRTEAFF. CDR3 sequence (DNA): TGCAGCGCCAGAGACAGGCGGACTGAAGCTTTCTTT.

This clonotype has just a few counts. This chain connects TRBV2 to TRBJ2-1; D gene ambiguous. The CDR3 sequence is 14 residues long. The germline gives CDR1 SNHLY, CDR2 FYNNEI. V lost 2 bases and J 6 bases, leaving 11 bases between the germline ends. CDR3 in DNA: TGTGCCAGCAGTGAATTTGCAATTGGCAATGAGCAGTTCTTC. As protein: CASSEFAIGNEQFF.

This clonotype occurred many times. The V call is TRBV20-1, the J call TRBJ2-3, with unresolved D. Per germline, CDR1 DFQATT and CDR2 SNEGSKA (reference sequence). CDR3 length: 17 amino acids. V lost 1 base to trimming and J lost 0 bases, with 17 bases between them. The CDR3 region is CSARALMTSSSTDTQYF. The CDR3 region has the DNA TGCAGTGCTAGAGCCCTCATGACAAGTTCTAGCACAGATACGCAGTATTTT.

The chain is built from TRBV6-5 and TRBJ1-3; 7 nucleotides agree with TRBD1. The CDR3 length is 16 residues. Germline V CDR1 and CDR2: MNHEY, SVGAGI. Trimming removed 5 bases from V and 2 bases from J; junction bases left unmatched: 9. DNA for the CDR3: TGTGCCAGCAGTGCCGACAGGGTGATTACTGGAAACACCATATATTTT. This encodes CASSADRVITGNTIYF.

CDR3 loop: CASSLWQKDTEAFF. DNA for the CDR3: TGTGCCAGCAGTTTATGGCAGAAGGACACTGAAGCTTTCTTT. The chain couples TRBV27 to TRBJ1-1; D is undetermined. The V gene lost 1 base and the J gene lost 3 bases, with 9 bases spanning the gap. The CDR3 sequence is 14 residues long. The germline V gene encodes CDR1 MNHEY and CDR2 SMNVEV (reference sequence).

This clonotype came up many times. This chain connects TRBV28 to TRBJ1-4, with TRBD1 matching 10 bases. This CDR3 contains 15 residues. V shed 5 bases and J 6 bases; nucleotides not matched to a gene: 6. CDR1 is MDHEN, CDR2 SYDVKM, per germline. The CDR3 region has the DNA TGTGCCAGCAGTCCGACCGGGACAGGGGATGAAAAACTGTTTTTT. It encodes CASSPTGTGDEKLFF.

The chain recombines TRBV27 with TRBJ2-7; 7 bases align to TRBD1. Germline assignment: CDR1 MNHEY and CDR2 SMNVEV (reference sequence). Losses at the gene ends were 8 bases for V and 3 bases for J; bases not matched to a gene: 10. The CDR3 extends over 14 amino acids. The CDR3 DNA reads TGTGCCAGCTCCAGGGGGACACCGAACTACGAGCAGTACTTC. As protein: CASSRGTPNYEQYF.

The table lists this clonotype with many counts. V gene TRBV28 combines with J gene TRBJ2-7; D not resolved. The V and J ends lost 5 bases and 7 bases respectively, with 12 bases between them. Germline lookup yields CDR1 MDHEN and CDR2 SYDVKM. The CDR3 extends over 12 amino acids. The CDR3 spells CASSARVWEQYF. CDR3 sequence (DNA): TGTGCCAGCAGTGCTAGGGTGTGGGAGCAGTACTTC.

The chain uses TRBV4-1 and TRBJ2-1; TRBD2 is a possible D gene (6 bases). The V gene lost 1 base and the J gene lost 9 bases, with 10 bases spanning the gap. This CDR3 is 13 amino acids long. Germline values: CDR1 MGHRA, CDR2 YSYEKL. For the CDR3, the DNA is TGCGCCAGCAGCCAAGGGGACGGGAGTGAGCAGTTCTTC. Translation gives CASSQGDGSEQFF.

This clonotype was recorded at least ten times. This sequence joins TRBV7-8 and TRBJ2-7, with D uncertain. The length of the CDR3 is 13 residues. Germline CDR1 reads SGHVS; CDR2 reads FQNEAQ. V gave up 3 bases and J gave up 0 bases, with 6 bases separating them. The CDR3: CASSLTSSYEQYF. The CDR3, as DNA: TGTGCCAGCAGCTTGACGAGCTCCTACGAGCAGTACTTC.

The chain uses TRBV6-5 and TRBJ1-1; 12 positions agree with TRBD1. V lost 7 bases and J lost 4; bases outside the gene matches: 7. The length of the CDR3 is 15 residues. The germline V gene has CDR1 MNHEY and CDR2 SVGAGI. CDR3 sequence: CASNRDRGRGTEAFF. The CDR3 coding sequence is TGTGCCAGCAACCGGGACAGGGGGCGGGGCACTGAAGCTTTCTTT.